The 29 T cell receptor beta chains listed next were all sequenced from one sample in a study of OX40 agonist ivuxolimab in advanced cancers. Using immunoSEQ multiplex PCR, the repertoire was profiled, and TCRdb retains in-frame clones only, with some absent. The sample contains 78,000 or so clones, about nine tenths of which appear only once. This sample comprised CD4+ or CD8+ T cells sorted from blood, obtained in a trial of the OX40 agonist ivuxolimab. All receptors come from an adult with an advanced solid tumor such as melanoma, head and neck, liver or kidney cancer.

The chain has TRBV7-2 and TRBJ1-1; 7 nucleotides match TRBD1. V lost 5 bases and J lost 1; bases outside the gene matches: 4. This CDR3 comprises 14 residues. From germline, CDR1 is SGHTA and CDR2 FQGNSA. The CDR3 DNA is TGTGCCAGCAGCGTCGGGACAGCGAACACTGAAGCTTTCTTT. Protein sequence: CASSVGTANTEAFF. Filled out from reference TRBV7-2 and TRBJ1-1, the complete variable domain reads GAGVSQSPSNKVTEKGKDVELRCDPISGHTALYWYRQSLGQGLEFLIYFQGNSAPDKSGLPSDRFSAERTGGSVSTLTIQRTQQEDSAVYLCASSVGTANTEAFFGQGTRLTVV.

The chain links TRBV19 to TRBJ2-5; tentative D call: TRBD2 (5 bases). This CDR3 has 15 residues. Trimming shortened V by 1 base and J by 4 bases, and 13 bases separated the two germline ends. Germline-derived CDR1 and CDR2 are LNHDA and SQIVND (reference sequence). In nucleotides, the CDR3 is TGTGCCAGTAGTATAGGCGGGTTTTCAGGAGAGACCCAGTACTTC. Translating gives CASSIGGFSGETQYF.

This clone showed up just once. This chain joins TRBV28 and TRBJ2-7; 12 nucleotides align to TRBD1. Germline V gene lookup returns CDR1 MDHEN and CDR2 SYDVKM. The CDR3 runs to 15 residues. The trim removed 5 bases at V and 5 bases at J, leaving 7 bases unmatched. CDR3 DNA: TGTGCCAGCAGTGTGGCCGGGACAGGGGGCGACGAGCAGTACTTC. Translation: CASSVAGTGGDEQYF.

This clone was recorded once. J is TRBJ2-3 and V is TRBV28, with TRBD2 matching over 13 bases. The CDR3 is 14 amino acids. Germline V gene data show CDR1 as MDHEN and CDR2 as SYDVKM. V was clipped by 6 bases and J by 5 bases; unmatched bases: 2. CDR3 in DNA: TGTGCCAGCAGGGGACTAGCGGGAAGAGATACGCAGTATTTT. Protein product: CASRGLAGRDTQYF.

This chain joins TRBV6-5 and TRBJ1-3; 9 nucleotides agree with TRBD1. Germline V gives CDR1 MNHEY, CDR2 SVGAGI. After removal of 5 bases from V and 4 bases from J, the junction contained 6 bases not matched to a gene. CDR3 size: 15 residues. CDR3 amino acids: CASSTGTGRGNTIYF. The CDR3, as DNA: TGTGCCAGCAGTACCGGGACAGGGAGAGGAAACACCATATATTTT.

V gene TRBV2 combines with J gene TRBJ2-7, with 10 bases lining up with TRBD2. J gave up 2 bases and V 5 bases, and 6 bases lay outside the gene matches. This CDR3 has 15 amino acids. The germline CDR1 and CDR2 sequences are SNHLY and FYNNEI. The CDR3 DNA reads TGTGCCAGCAGTTTTGAGCGGGGGGGCCCCTACGAGCAGTACTTC. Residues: CASSFERGGPYEQYF. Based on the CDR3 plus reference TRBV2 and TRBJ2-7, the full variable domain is EPEVTQTPSHQVTQMGQEVILRCVPISNHLYFYWYRQILGQKVEFLVSFYNNEISEKSEIFDDQFSVERPDGSNFTLKIRSTKLEDSAMYFCASSFERGGPYEQYFGPGTRLTVT.

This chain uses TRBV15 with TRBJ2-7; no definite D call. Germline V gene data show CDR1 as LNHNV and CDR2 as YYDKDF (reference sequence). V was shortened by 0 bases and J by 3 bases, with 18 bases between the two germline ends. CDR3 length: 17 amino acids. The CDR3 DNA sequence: TGTGCCACCAGCAGAGAGAACGGCAGACGGTCTCTCTACGAGCAGTACTTC. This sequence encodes CATSRENGRRSLYEQYF.

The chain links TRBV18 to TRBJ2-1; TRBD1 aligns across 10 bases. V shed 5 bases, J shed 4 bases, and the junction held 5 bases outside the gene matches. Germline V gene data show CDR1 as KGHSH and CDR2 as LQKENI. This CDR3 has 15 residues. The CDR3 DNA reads TGTGCCAGCTCAGAGATGGGACAGGGGTACAATGAGCAGTTCTTC. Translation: CASSEMGQGYNEQFF.

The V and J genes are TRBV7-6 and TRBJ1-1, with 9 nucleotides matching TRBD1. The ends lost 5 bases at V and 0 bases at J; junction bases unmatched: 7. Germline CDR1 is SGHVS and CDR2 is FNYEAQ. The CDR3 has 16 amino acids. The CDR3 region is CASSPRGTGMNTEAFF. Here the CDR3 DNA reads TGTGCCAGCAGCCCTAGGGGGACAGGGATGAACACTGAAGCTTTCTTT.

The CDR3 spells CASSHDRGPAFF. Written as DNA, the CDR3 is TGTGCCAGCAGCCACGACAGGGGGCCAGCTTTCTTT. This chain joins TRBV11-2 and TRBJ1-1, with 10 bases that match TRBD1. V trimming: 5 bases; J trimming: 10 bases; junction bases outside the gene matches: 4. This CDR3 is built from 12 residues. The germline V gene encodes CDR1 SGHAT and CDR2 FQNNGV.

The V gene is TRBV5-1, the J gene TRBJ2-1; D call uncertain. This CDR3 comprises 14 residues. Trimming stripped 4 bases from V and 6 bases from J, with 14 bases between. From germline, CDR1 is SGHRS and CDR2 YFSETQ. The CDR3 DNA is TGCGCCAGCAGCCCCGAAGGGCTAGTCAATGAGCAGTTCTTC. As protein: CASSPEGLVNEQFF.

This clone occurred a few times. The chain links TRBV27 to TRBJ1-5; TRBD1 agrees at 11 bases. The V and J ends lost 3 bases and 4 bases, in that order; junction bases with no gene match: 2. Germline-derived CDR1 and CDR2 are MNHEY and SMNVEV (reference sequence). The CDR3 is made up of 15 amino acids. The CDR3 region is CASSLGTGGNQPQHF. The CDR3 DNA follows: TGTGCCAGCAGTTTGGGGACAGGGGGTAATCAGCCCCAGCATTTT.

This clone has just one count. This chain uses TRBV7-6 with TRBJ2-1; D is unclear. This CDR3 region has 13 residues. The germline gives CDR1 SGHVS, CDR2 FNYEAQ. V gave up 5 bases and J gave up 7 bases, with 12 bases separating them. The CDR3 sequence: CASSTRPRNEQFF. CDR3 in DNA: TGTGCCAGCAGCACAAGACCTAGGAATGAGCAGTTCTTC.

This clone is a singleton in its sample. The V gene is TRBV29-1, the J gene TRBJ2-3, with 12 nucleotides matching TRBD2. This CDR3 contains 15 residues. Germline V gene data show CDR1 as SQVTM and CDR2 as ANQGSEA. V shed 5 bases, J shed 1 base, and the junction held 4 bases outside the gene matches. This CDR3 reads CSVIWTSGGTDTQYF. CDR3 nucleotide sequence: TGCAGCGTTATCTGGACTAGCGGGGGCACAGATACGCAGTATTTT.

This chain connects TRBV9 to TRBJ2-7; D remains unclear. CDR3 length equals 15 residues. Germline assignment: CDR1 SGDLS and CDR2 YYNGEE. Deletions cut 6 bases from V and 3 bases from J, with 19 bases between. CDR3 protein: CASTPAEGSFYEQYF. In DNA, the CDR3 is TGTGCCAGCACCCCGGCAGAAGGGTCCTTCTACGAGCAGTACTTC.

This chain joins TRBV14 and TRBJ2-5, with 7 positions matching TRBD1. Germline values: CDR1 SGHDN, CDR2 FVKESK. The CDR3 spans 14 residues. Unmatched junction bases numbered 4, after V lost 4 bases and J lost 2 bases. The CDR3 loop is CASSRGQAQETQYF. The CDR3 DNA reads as TGTGCCAGCAGCCGAGGACAGGCTCAAGAGACCCAGTACTTC.

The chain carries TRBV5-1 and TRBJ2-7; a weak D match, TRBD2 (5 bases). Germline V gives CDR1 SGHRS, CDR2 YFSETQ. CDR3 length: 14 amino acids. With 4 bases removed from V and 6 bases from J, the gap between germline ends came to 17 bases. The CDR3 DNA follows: TGCGCCAGCAGCGTAGGATTTATGGCGGGCGAGCAGTACTTC. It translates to CASSVGFMAGEQYF.

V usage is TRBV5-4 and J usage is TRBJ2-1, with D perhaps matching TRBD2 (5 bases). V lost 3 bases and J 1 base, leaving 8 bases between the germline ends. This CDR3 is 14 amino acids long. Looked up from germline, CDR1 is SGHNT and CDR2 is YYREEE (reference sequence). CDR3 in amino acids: CASSSRDSYNEQFF. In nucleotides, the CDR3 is TGTGCCAGCAGCTCCCGGGATTCCTACAATGAGCAGTTCTTC.

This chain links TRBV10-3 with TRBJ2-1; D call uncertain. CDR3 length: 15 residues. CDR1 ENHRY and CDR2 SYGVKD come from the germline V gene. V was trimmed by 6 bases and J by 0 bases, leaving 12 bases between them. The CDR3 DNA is TGTGCCATCAGGAAGACCCTCTACTCCTACAATGAGCAGTTCTTC. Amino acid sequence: CAIRKTLYSYNEQFF.

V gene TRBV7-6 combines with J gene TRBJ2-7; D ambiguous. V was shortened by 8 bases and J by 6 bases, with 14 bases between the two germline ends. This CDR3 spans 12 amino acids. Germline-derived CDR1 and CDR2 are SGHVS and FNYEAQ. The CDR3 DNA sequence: TGTGCCAGCGGTGAGCTTCGACGCGAGCAGTACTTC. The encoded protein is CASGELRREQYF.

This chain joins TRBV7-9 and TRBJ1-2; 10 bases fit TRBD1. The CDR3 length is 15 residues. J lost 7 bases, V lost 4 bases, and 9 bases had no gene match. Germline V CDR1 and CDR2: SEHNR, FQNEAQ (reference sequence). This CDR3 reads CASSSLDRGQVGYTF. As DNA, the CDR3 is TGTGCCAGCAGCTCCCTCGACAGGGGGCAGGTTGGCTACACCTTC.

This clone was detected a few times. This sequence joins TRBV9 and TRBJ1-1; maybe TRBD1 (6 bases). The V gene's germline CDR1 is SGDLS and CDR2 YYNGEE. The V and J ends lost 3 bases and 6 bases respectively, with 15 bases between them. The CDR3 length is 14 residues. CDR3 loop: CASSADDRRAEAFF. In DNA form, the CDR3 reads TGTGCCAGCAGCGCAGACGACAGGAGAGCTGAAGCTTTCTTT. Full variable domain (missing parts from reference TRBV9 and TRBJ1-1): DSGVTQTPKHLITATGQRVTLRCSPRSGDLSVYWYQQSLDQGLQFLIQYYNGEERAKGNILERFSAQQFPDLHSELNLSSLELGDSALYFCASSADDRRAEAFFGQGTRLTVV.

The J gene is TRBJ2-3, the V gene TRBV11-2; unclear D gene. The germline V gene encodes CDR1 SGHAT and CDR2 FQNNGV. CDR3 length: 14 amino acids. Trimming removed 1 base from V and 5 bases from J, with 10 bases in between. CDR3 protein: CASSLAVWVDTQYF. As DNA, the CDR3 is TGTGCCAGCAGCTTAGCGGTGTGGGTAGATACGCAGTATTTT.

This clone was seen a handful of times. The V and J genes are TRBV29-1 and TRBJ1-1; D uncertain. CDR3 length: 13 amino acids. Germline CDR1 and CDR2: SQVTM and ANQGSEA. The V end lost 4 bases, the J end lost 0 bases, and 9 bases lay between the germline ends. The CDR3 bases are TGCAGCGTTGTAGTGTGGATGAACACTGAAGCTTTCTTT. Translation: CSVVVWMNTEAFF.

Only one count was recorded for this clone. The CDR3 nucleotides are TGTGCCAGCAACCCGTACTCTTCGGTCTACAATGAGCAGTTCTTC. This encodes CASNPYSSVYNEQFF. The rearrangement joins TRBV2 to TRBJ2-1; D call uncertain. This CDR3 contains 15 residues. V was pared by 7 bases and J by 3 bases, with 16 bases between. Germline CDR1 SNHLY, CDR2 FYNNEI. The variable domain in full, with the rest retrieved from reference TRBV2 and TRBJ2-1, is EPEVTQTPSHQVTQMGQEVILRCVPISNHLYFYWYRQILGQKVEFLVSFYNNEISEKSEIFDDQFSVERPDGSNFTLKIRSTKLEDSAMYFCASNPYSSVYNEQFFGPGTRLTVL.

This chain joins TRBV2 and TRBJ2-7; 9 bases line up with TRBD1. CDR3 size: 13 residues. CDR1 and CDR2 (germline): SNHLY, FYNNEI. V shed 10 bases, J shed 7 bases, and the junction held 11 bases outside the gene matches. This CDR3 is CATHGTGPREQYF. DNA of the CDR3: TGTGCCACCCATGGGACAGGGCCTCGGGAGCAGTACTTC.

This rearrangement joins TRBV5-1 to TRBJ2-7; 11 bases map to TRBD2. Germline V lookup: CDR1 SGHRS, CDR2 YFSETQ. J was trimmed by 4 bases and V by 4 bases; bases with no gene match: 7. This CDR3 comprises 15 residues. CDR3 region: CASSVTSGSRYEQYF. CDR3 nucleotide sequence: TGCGCCAGCAGCGTCACTAGCGGGAGTCGGTACGAGCAGTACTTC.

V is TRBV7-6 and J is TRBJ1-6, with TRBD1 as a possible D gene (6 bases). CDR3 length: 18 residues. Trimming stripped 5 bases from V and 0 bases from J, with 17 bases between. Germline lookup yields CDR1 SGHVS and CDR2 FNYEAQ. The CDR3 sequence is CASSPQSTGRSYNSPLHF. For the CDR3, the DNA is TGTGCCAGCAGCCCCCAGTCGACAGGCCGCTCCTATAATTCACCCCTCCACTTT. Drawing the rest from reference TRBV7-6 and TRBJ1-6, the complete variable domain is GAGVSQSPRYKVTKRGQDVALRCDPISGHVSLYWYRQALGQGPEFLTYFNYEAQQDKSGLPNDRFSAERPEGSISTLTIQRTEQRDSAMYRCASSPQSTGRSYNSPLHFGNGTRLTVT.

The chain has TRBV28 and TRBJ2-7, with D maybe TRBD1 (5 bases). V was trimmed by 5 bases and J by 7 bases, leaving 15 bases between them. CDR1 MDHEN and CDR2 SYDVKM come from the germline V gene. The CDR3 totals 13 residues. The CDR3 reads CASSAPATEEQYF. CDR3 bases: TGTGCCAGCAGTGCCCCCGCGACAGAAGAGCAGTACTTC.